This T cell receptor beta chain was found in a study of cytomegalovirus exposure and HLA in healthy donors. Study-wide background: A previous analysis identified approximately 120 million unique TCR beta sequences derived from around 200 million T cells. Study results and limitations: One variant, a missense change in DCLRE1C, was linked in a later analysis to TCR beta V- and J-gene trimming. Association with HLA alleles at 0.05 false discovery rate was found for around 15,000 TCR beta sequences in a later analysis. Rates of TCR association differed by HLA locus in a later analysis, with DRB1 highest and HLA-C lowest.

A multiplex PCR was run with 60 Vbeta primers and 13 Jbeta primers. Sequenced by immunoSEQ multiplex PCR; TCRdb stores in-frame clones only, minus some. This sample has 95,000 to 100,000 clones, with around 83% found just once. The CDR3 runs 17 residues. Germline V gene lookup returns CDR1 SGHRS and CDR2 YFSETQ. To note about this clone: Antigen unknown. Germline is not matched at one junction end, which may reflect a read error.

The sample consisted of PBMCs. The chain carries TRBV5-1 and TRBJ2-5, with TRBD2 matching over 14 bases. The TCR originated in a female donor in good health and CMV-seropositive. The CDR3 protein is CASSLGLAGGLPEIQYF. The CDR3 nucleotides read TGCGCCAGCAGCTTGGGACTAGCGGGGGGGCTTCCAGAGATCCAGTACTTC.